A single T cell receptor (beta chain) is shown here with its context. The table lists this clonotype with a few counts. Its antigen remains unidentified. No base qualities exist here, and no much larger clone lies one base off it. This record comes from a study of immune heterogeneity within non-small cell lung tumors (dated by TCRdb to about 2018). Study-wide context: Histology comprised a handful of squamous cell carcinomas, fewer than 12 non-squamous carcinomas and 1 tumor not otherwise specified. Whole-exome sequencing, RNA-seq and TCR beta repertoire sequencing were combined for multiple spatially distinct regions from each NSCLC tumor so that intratumoral immune heterogeneity could be examined. TCR repertoires were analyzed from some 59 tumor loci of under 18 patients, whereas transcriptome data were available for only approximately 43 loci from 12 to 13 patients. For mutant peptides 8 to 11 amino acids long, netMHCpan-3.0 predicted neoantigen binding to the HLA alleles of each patient.

Genomic DNA extracted from bulk tumor tissue served as TCR template, with around 0.55 ug gDNA amplified per sample. Multiple biopsies per primary tumor were taken during surgery, spaced as far apart as possible within the tumor mass. The study cohort was described as untreated and was composed of newly diagnosed NSCLC cases undergoing curative surgery. The donors were about 15 patients with newly diagnosed non-small cell lung cancer who were having surgery with curative intent. Resected tumor masses were reviewed by two independent pathologists. Only DNA and RNA samples of high quality went on to sequencing. Results and caveats for the whole study, not just this receptor: Within a patient, identical dominant CDR3B clonotypes were found to recur across loci, yet unique high-frequency clones were also harbored in different tumor locations. High-frequency TCR beta clonotypes were found to be largely distinct between individual patients. A moderate positive correlation (R about 0.35), which was statistically significant, linked local T-cell repertoire clonality to local tumor mutational burden.

The TCR beta CDR3 region was amplified with a multiplex PCR system whose first round of approximately 10 cycles used 32 V-gene forward primers and 13 J-gene reverse primers. The first PCR round was done with a QIAGEN Multiplex PCR Kit, and the primer sequences were filed in Chinese patent CN105087789A. Illumina universal primers were added in a second PCR round performed with the Phusion High-Fidelity PCR Kit. Paired-end sequencing of TCR libraries was carried out on the Illumina HiSeq X Ten platform at a read length of 151 bp. As for the original processing: Reads without multiplex PCR primers were removed using Cutadapt, read pairs were merged using PEAR, and CDR3 regions were called using MiXCR with default settings. Shannon entropy measured repertoire diversity, while clonality was calculated as one minus the Shannon entropy divided by the ln of the count of productive unique sequences. Dominant or high-frequency T-cell clones were defined as clonotypes at frequencies of at least 0.5%. The public reads were reprocessed in TCRdb via fastp at Q25 and MiXCR, keeping in-frame beta chains. Each record represents a unique CDR3 protein, reported with the most common genes and DNA among its rows. Clone size and V and J calls follow TCRdb, not the original study. This sample is represented by over 10,000 distinct CDR3 sequences; roughly a fifth of them were singletons. 4.5% to 5.5% of the sample is taken by the ten largest.

Germline trimming amounts to 9 bases on V and 0 bases on J, with 1 as the count of junction bases outside the gene matches. The CDR3 spans 14 residues, from the cysteine through the phenylalanine. The retained sequence is limited to the CDR3, 42 bases, with the frame set at the first base. CDR1 SNHLY and CDR2 FYNNEI are derived from the germline V gene. This sequence originates from a man aged 55 to 70 with non-small cell lung cancer. Sequenced sample: lung tumor tissue. The sequence is built from TRBV2 and TRBJ2-6; 8 junctional bases match TRBD1. The DNA is as follows: TGTGCCAGACAGGGGGACTCTGGGGCCAACGTCCTGACTTTC. This sequence encodes CARQGDSGANVLTF. The CDR3 plus the reference TRBV2 and TRBJ2-6 genes for the other parts give the full variable domain: EPEVTQTPSHQVTQMGQEVILRCVPISNHLYFYWYRQILGQKVEFLVSFYNNEISEKSEIFDDQFSVERPDGSNFTLKIRSTKLEDSAMYFCARQGDSGANVLTFGAGSRLTVL.